The 8 T cell receptor beta chains listed next were all sequenced from one sample in a study of cytomegalovirus exposure and HLA in healthy donors. This PCR relied on a set of 60 Vbeta primers and 13 Jbeta primers. Sequencing was performed with immunoSEQ multiplex PCR; in TCRdb, only in-frame clones are kept and a portion is missing. This sample carries about 190,000 clones, about 13% of them seen once, and the ten largest clones take 7.8%. Sequencing was carried out using PBMCs. Receptors originate from a man aged 45-65 years in good health and CMV-seropositive.

This chain joins TRBV2 and TRBJ2-5, with D perhaps TRBD2 (6 bases). V lost 8 bases and J 9 bases, leaving 13 bases between the germline ends. Germline CDR1 is SNHLY and CDR2 is FYNNEI. The CDR3 extends over 11 amino acids. This CDR3 is CASVTSGAQYF. The CDR3 region has the DNA TGTGCCAGCGTGACCTCGGGGGCCCAGTACTTC.

V gene TRBV7-2 combines with J gene TRBJ2-1, with 7 bases lining up with TRBD2. The germline V gene has CDR1 SGHTA and CDR2 FQGNSA. V lost 4 bases and J lost 5; bases outside the gene matches: 8. The length of the CDR3 is 15 residues. CDR3 region: CASSSGGLFNNEQFF. The CDR3 coding sequence is TGTGCCAGCAGCTCTGGGGGACTATTTAACAATGAGCAGTTCTTC.

This clone was counted a few times. The rearrangement links TRBV11-3 to TRBJ2-7, with TRBD2 matching over 7 bases. J gave up 7 bases and V 4 bases, and 16 bases lay outside the gene matches. Germline V CDR1 and CDR2: SGHNT, YENEEA. This CDR3 region has 16 residues. CDR3: CASSSLTSWGSEEQYF. Written as DNA, the CDR3 is TGTGCCAGCAGCTCCTTGACTAGCTGGGGATCGGAAGAGCAGTACTTC.

This clone has a single count. This chain joins TRBV19 and TRBJ2-5; 10 nucleotides align to TRBD1. After removal of 3 bases from V and 4 bases from J, the junction contained 2 bases not matched to a gene. This CDR3 is 14 amino acids long. Germline values: CDR1 LNHDA, CDR2 SQIVND (reference sequence). As DNA, the CDR3 is TGTGCCAGTAGTATGGGACAGGGGCCAGAGACCCAGTACTTC. It codes for CASSMGQGPETQYF.

This chain uses TRBV5-1 with TRBJ1-6, with TRBD1 matching 7 bases. The germline V gene encodes CDR1 SGHRS and CDR2 YFSETQ. Trimming removed 3 bases from V and 7 bases from J; junction bases left unmatched: 4. The CDR3 consists of 14 residues. DNA of the CDR3: TGCGCCAGCAGCTACGACAGGGCCAATTCACCCCTCCACTTT. It specifies CASSYDRANSPLHF.

This clone showed up just a few times. The rearrangement uses TRBV5-6 and TRBJ1-3, with TRBD1 matching over 8 bases. The CDR3 is 14 amino acids. From germline, CDR1 is SGHDT and CDR2 YYEEEE. V lost 5 bases to trimming and J lost 5 bases; unmatched junction nucleotides: 6. The DNA of the CDR3 is TGTGCCAGCAGGAGACAGGGGCGCAGAAACACCATATATTTT. This encodes CASRRQGRRNTIYF. Together with reference TRBV5-6 and TRBJ1-3, the CDR3 gives the full variable domain: DAGVTQSPTHLIKTRGQQVTLRCSPKSGHDTVSWYQQALGQGPQFIFQYYEEEERQRGNFPDRFSGHQFPNYSSELNVNALLLGDSALYLCASRRQGRRNTIYFGEGSWLTVV.

The chain couples TRBV5-6 to TRBJ1-2; D unresolved. The CDR3 has 13 residues. V was clipped by 0 bases and J by 8 bases, with 11 bases between them. Per the germline V gene, CDR1 is SGHDT and CDR2 is YYEEEE. DNA for the CDR3: TGTGCCAGCAGCTTGGTGGGCTCTGAAGGCTACACCTTC. It specifies CASSLVGSEGYTF.

This chain uses TRBV6-1 with TRBJ2-7; possibly TRBD2 for D (6 bases). With 2 bases removed from V and 9 bases from J, the gap between germline ends came to 11 bases. CDR3 length equals 12 residues. Germline lookup yields CDR1 MNHNS and CDR2 SASEGT. CDR3 sequence: CASSETRETQYF. DNA for the CDR3: TGTGCCAGCAGTGAAACCCGGGAGACGCAGTACTTC.